This record looks at one TCR beta chain sequence and its context. No antigen is known for it. Germline lookup yields CDR1 SNHLY and CDR2 FYNNEI. CDR3 length: 15 amino acids. V lost 4 bases to trimming and J lost 9 bases; unmatched junction nucleotides: 6. Tagging with unique molecular identifiers was a feature of the TCR beta cDNA libraries. TCRdb re-derived calls from the PCR reads in MiXCR, one entry per CDR3 protein. In the table there are 700,000 to 900,000 distinct CDR3 sequences, roughly 46% of which are singletons. These data are taken from a study of post-analysis software for immune sequencing data. Study-wide results and caveats: Compared with controls, patients had more of 4 or 5 TRBV segments, including TRBV5-6, TRBV5-1 and TRBV20-1. The normalized Chao1 diversity of multiple sclerosis patients was significantly lower than that of controls.

The receptor was isolated from a girl between 5 and 17 years old with multiple sclerosis. The sample was blood. V usage is TRBV2 and J usage is TRBJ2-1, with TRBD2 identical over 13 bases. CDR3 nucleotide sequence: TGTGCCAGCAGTGTCACTAGCGGGAGGGGTGGTGAGCAGTTCTTC. Amino acids: CASSVTSGRGGEQFF.